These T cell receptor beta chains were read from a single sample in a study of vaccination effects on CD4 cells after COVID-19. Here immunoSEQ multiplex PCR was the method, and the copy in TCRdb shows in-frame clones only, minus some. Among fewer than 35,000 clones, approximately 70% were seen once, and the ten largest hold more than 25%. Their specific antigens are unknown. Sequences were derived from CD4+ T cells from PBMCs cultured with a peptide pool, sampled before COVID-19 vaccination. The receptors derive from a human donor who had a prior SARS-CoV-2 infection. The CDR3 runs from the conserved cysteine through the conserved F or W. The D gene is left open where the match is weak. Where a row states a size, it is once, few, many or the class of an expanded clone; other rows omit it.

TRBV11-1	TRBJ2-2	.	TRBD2	TGTGCCAGCAGCACCCCGCGGGGGGAAAACACCGGGGAGCTGTTTTTT	CASSTPRGENTGELFF
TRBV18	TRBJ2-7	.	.	TGTGCCAGCTCACCGTCTGGGTGGGCCAACTACGAGCAGTACTTC	CASSPSGWANYEQYF
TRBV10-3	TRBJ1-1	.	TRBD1	TGTGCCATCAGTGGCGCCCCCGGGACAGCAGTCACGACTGAAGCTTTCTTT	CAISGAPGTAVTTEAFF
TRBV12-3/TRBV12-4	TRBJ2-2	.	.	TGTGCCAGCAGTGGACTGTATACCGGGGAGCTGTTTTTT	CASSGLYTGELFF
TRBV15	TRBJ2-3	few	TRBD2	TGTGCCACCGACCCGAGCGGGGGGGCGGCAGATACGCAGTATTTT	CATDPSGGAADTQYF
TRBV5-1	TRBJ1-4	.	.	TGCGCCAGCAGTCGATCCGCGACAGAGCCTAATGAAAAACTGTTTTTT	CASSRSATEPNEKLFF
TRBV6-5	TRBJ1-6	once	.	TGTGCCACCGTTGCAGGTTACTCCTATAATTCACCCCTCCACTTT	CATVAGYSYNSPLHF
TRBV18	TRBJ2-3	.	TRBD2	TGTGCCAGCTCACCACTTCTAGCGGGGGCTGGCGATACGCAGTATTTT	CASSPLLAGAGDTQYF
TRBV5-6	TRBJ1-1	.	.	TGTGCCAGCAGCTTGGGGGCGCGGGAAACTGAAGCTTTCTTT	CASSLGARETEAFF
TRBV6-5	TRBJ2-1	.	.	TGTGCCAGCAGCAGCCTCCGGACTAACAATGAGCAGTTCTTC	CASSSLRTNNEQFF
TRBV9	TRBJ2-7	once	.	TGTGCCAGCAGCGTAGATCATCCATCCTACGAGCAGTACTTC	CASSVDHPSYEQYF
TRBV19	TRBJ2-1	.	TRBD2	TGTGCCACCAAGGTGGGACTAGCGGGCTACAATGAGCAGTTCTTC	CATKVGLAGYNEQFF
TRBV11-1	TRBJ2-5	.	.	TGTGCCAGCAGCCCCATTGAGGAGACCCAGTACTTC	CASSPIEETQYF
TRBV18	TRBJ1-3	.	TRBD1	TGTGCCAGCTCACCATCGGGACAGTACACTGGAAACACCATATATTTT	CASSPSGQYTGNTIYF
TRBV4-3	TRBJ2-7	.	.	TGCGCCAGCTCGCAGGAACCATTAACCGAGCAGTACTTC	CASSQEPLTEQYF
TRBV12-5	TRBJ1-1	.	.	TGTGCTAGTGGACCCAGGGATCCGGGGCTCCGAATTTTCTTT	CASGPRDPGLRIFF
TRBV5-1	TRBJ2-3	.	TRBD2	TGCGCCAGCAGCTTTTGGCGGGGGGATAGCACAGATACGCAGTATTTT	CASSFWRGDSTDTQYF
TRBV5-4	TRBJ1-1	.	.	TGTGCCAGCAGGTACACAGGGATGAACACTGAAGCTTTCTTT	CASRYTGMNTEAFF
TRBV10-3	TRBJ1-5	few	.	TGTGCCACAGTTCAAGGGTTAAGTAATCAGCCCCAGCATTTT	CATVQGLSNQPQHF
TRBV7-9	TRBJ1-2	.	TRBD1	TGTGCCAGCTTAGGGCAGGGGGATGGCTACACCTTC	CASLGQGDGYTF
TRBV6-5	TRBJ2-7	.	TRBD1	TGTGCCAGCAGTTACCCCGGGACAGGGGGCAGTGAGCAGTACTTC	CASSYPGTGGSEQYF
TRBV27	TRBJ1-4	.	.	TGTGCCAGCAGGCGAACAGGTTTAAATGAAAAACTGTTTTTT	CASRRTGLNEKLFF
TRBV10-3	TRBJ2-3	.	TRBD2	TGTGCCATCAGTGATGTGGTGGGCAGTAATAGCGGGAATACGCAGTATTTT	CAISDVVGSNSGNTQYF
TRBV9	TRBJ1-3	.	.	TGTGCCAGCAGCGTAGTTCAGGGTCCTGGAAACACCATATATTTT	CASSVVQGPGNTIYF
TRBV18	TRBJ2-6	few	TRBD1	TGTGCCAGCTCACGAACCCGCCCCGGGACAGGCCACTCTGGGGCCAACGTCCTGACTTTC	CASSRTRPGTGHSGANVLTF
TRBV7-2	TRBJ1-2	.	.	TGTGCCAGCAGCCTCCCCCCAGGGTATGGCTACACCTTC	CASSLPPGYGYTF
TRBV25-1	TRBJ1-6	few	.	TGTGCCAGCAGTCGGGGGTTAGGGGCTCATTCACCCCTCCACTTT	CASSRGLGAHSPLHF
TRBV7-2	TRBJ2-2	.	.	TGTGCCAGCAGCTCACCTCCGGGACACTTTTTCACCGGGGAGCTGTTTTTT	CASSSPPGHFFTGELFF
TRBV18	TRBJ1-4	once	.	TGTGCCAGCTCACCCCGAGCCAACTTGGGGGAAAAACTGTTTTTT	CASSPRANLGEKLFF
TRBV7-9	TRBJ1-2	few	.	TGTGCCAGCAGCTTAGGGGGTGGCTATGGCTACACCTTC	CASSLGGGYGYTF
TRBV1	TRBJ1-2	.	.	TGCACCAGCAGCCAAGGAATGAAACAGGAGAACTTCTTTAACTATGGCTACACCTTC	CTSSQGMKQENFFNYGYTF
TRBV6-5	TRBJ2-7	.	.	TGTGCCAGCGTGCTCCTAGCAGAAACCTACGAGCAGTACTTC	CASVLLAETYEQYF
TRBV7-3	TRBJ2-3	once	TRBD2	TGTGCCAGCAGGCCGGGCGGGACTAGCGGCACAGATACGCAGTATTTT	CASRPGGTSGTDTQYF
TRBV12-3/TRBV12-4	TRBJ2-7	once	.	TGTGCCAGCAGTGCTGGTTACGAGCAGTACTTC	CASSAGYEQYF
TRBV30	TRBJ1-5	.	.	TGTGCCTGGGGGGACGGTTACAATCAGCCCCAGCATTTT	CAWGDGYNQPQHF
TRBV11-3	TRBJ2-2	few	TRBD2	TGTGCCAGCAGCCCCGGGACTAGCGGGGGCCGCCGTACCGGGGAGCTGTTTTTT	CASSPGTSGGRRTGELFF
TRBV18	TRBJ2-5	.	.	TGTGCCAGCTCACCAATGGAACAGGCACAAGAGACCCAGTACTTC	CASSPMEQAQETQYF
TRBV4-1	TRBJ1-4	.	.	TGCGCCAGCAGCCCCGGACGGGCTACGGTATTTAATGAAAAACTGTTTTTT	CASSPGRATVFNEKLFF
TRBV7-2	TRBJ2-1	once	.	TGTGCCAGCAGCTTACGGGTATCGTACAGTGAGCAGTTCTTC	CASSLRVSYSEQFF
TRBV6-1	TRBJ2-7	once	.	TGTGCCAGCAGTGAAAGGGGATCGCGATTCTACGAGCAGTACTTC	CASSERGSRFYEQYF
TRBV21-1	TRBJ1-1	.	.	TGTGCCAGCAGCACCGGACAGGGGGCAAGGGGTGAAGCTTTCTTT	CASSTGQGARGEAFF
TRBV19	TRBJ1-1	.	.	TGTGCCAGTAGTAACTTAAGGGGCATTGAAGCTTTCTTT	CASSNLRGIEAFF
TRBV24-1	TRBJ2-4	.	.	TGTGCCACCAGTGGGGCGGCAGAAAACATTCAGTACTTC	CATSGAAENIQYF